Listed below are T cell receptor beta chains from one sample, sequenced in a study of shared clonotypes between healthy human individuals. Measured with immunoSEQ multiplex PCR; TCRdb has only the in-frame clones, and not every one. The repertoire includes 400,000 to 600,000 clones, 75% to 85% of them detected once, and roughly an eighth sits in the top ten. The sample consisted of PBMCs. These receptors came from a woman in her 40s in good health. Some clones in this sample may be carry-over from other donors' samples. Each CDR3 is given with its conserved first and last residue. The D gene is left open where the match is weak.

V	J	D	CDR3
TRBV18	TRBJ2-1	TRBD2	CASSPAREGYNEQFF
TRBV19	TRBJ2-5	TRBD2	CASSPGTSGRGETQYF
TRBV19	TRBJ2-5	NA	CASTLGDTQYF
TRBV7-2	TRBJ2-3	NA	CASSPGLSWGSDTQYF
TRBV5-4	TRBJ2-7	NA	CASSLGQSYEQYF
TRBV29-1	TRBJ2-1	TRBD2	CSVSPSGSEQFF
TRBV5-4	TRBJ1-1	NA	CASSLGGRVDTEAFF
TRBV5-1	NA	TRBD1	CASSLSRDRPSLASYEQYF
TRBV7-9	TRBJ2-7	TRBD1	CASSLTLGQGIPEQYF
TRBV30	NA	NA	CAWRQSSYEQYF
TRBV5-6	TRBJ2-1	NA	CASSLESSWGNEQFF
TRBV30	TRBJ1-3	NA	CAWSVRGTSGNTIYF
TRBV5-4	TRBJ1-2	NA	CASSTAGGANYGYTF